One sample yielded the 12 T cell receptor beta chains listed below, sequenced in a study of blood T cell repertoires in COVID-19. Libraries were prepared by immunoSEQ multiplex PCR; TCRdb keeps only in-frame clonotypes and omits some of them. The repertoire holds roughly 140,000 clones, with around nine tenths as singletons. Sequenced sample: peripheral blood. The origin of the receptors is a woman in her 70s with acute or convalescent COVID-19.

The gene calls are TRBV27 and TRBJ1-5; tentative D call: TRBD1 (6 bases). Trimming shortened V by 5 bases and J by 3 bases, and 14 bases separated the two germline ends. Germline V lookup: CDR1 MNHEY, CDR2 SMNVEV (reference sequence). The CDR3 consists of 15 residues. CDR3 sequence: CASSKSGVFNQPQHF. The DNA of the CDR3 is TGTGCCAGCAGTAAATCAGGGGTGTTCAATCAGCCCCAGCATTTT.

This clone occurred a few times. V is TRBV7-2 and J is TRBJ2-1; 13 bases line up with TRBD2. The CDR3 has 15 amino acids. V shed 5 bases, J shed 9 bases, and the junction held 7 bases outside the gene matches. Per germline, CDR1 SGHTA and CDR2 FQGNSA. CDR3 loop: CASSLLAGGPTEQFF. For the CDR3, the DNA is TGTGCCAGCAGCCTACTAGCGGGGGGGCCTACTGAGCAGTTCTTC.

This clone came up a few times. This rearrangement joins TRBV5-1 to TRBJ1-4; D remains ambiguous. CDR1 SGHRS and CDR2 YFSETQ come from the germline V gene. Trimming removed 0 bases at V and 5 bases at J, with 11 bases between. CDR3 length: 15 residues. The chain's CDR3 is CASSLGQIKNEKLFF. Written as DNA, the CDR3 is TGCGCCAGCAGCTTGGGTCAGATCAAGAATGAAAAACTGTTTTTT.

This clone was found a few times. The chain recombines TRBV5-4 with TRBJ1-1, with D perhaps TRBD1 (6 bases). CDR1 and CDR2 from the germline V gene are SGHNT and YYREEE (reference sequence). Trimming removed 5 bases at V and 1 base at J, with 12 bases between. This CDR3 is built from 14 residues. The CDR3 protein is CASSEQGQNTEAFF. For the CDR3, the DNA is TGTGCCAGCAGTGAACAGGGTCAGAACACTGAAGCTTTCTTT.

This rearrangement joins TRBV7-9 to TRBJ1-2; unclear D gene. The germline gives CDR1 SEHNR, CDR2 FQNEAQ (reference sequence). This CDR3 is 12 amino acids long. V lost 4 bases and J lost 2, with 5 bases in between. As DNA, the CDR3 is TGTGCCAGCAGCTCGTCCAACTATGGCTACACCTTC. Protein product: CASSSSNYGYTF.

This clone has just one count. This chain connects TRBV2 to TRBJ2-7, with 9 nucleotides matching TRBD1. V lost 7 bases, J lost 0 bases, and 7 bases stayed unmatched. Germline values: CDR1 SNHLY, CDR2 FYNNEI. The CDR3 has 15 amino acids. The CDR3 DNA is TGTGCCAGCACCCGAGGGGGACAGGGCTCCTACGAGCAGTACTTC. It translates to CASTRGGQGSYEQYF.

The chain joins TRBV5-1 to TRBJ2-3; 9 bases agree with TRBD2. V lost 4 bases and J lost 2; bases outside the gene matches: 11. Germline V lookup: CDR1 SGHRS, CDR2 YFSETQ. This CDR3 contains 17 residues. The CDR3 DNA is TGCGCCAGCAGCCGAGGGGGATTAGCGGGGGCCACAGATACGCAGTATTTT. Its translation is CASSRGGLAGATDTQYF.

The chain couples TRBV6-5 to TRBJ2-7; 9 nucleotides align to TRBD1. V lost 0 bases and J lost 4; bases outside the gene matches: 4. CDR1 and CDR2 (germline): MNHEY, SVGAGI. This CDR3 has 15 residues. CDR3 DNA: TGTGCCAGCAGTTACTCTACAGGGGGCTCATACGAGCAGTACTTC. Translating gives CASSYSTGGSYEQYF.

CDR3 DNA: TGTGCCAGCAGCGTAGCTTCGGGGGTAGGTGAGCAGTTCTTC. Its protein is CASSVASGVGEQFF. This sequence joins TRBV9 and TRBJ2-1; tentative D call: TRBD2 (6 bases). There are 14 residues in the CDR3. V lost 0 bases and J lost 9, with 13 bases in between. Germline V gene sequence: CDR1 SGDLS, CDR2 YYNGEE.

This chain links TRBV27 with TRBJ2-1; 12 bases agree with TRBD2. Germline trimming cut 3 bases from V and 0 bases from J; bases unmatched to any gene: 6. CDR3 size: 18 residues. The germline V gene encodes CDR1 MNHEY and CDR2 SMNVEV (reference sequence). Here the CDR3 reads CASSFWTSGISSYNEQFF. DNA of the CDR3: TGTGCCAGCAGTTTCTGGACTAGCGGGATCAGCTCCTACAATGAGCAGTTCTTC.

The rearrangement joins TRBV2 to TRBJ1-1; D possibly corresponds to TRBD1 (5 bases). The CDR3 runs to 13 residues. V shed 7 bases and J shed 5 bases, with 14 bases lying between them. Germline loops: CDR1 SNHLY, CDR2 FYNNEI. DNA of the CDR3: TGTGCCAGCAAAGGGATGGGGGGGACTGAAGCTTTCTTT. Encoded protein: CASKGMGGTEAFF.

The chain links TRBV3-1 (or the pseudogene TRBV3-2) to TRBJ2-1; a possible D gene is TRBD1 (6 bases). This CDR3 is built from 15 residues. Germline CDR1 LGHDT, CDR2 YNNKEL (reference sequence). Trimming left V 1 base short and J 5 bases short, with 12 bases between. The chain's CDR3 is CASSQVGAFHNEQFF. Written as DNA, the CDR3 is TGTGCCAGCAGCCAAGTGGGGGCCTTCCACAATGAGCAGTTCTTC.